What follows are 11 T cell receptor beta chains derived from one specimen sequenced in a study of blood T cell repertoires in COVID-19. Measured with immunoSEQ multiplex PCR; TCRdb has only the in-frame clones, and not every one. The sample includes some 180,000 clones, 82% of them seen just once. The sequencing input was peripheral blood. Receptors were obtained from a woman aged 60-75 years with COVID-19, enrolled during active disease.

This clone was counted only a few times. The rearrangement links TRBV28 to TRBJ1-1; D gene ambiguous. CDR1 is MDHEN, CDR2 SYDVKM, per germline. The V end lost 6 bases, the J end lost 6 bases, and 20 bases lay between the germline ends. The CDR3 loop spans 15 amino acids. The CDR3 protein is CASSRPAGLGAEAFF. The CDR3 DNA follows: TGTGCCAGCAGCCGCCCCGCGGGCCTTGGGGCTGAAGCTTTCTTT.

V gene TRBV4-3 combines with J gene TRBJ2-1; a possible D gene is TRBD2 (5 bases). Germline loops: CDR1 LGHNA, CDR2 YSLEER. The V end lost 1 base, the J end lost 0 bases, and 13 bases lay between the germline ends. The CDR3 runs to 17 residues. Here the CDR3 DNA reads TGCGCCAGCAGCCAAGTTATGCGGGCGCTCTCCTACAATGAGCAGTTCTTC. It translates to CASSQVMRALSYNEQFF.

The V and J genes are TRBV29-1 and TRBJ2-2; D may be TRBD2 (5 bases). Germline V CDR1 and CDR2: SQVTM, ANQGSEA. Trimming stripped 6 bases from V and 6 bases from J, with 17 bases between. There are 14 residues in the CDR3. CDR3 sequence reads: CSVNTRGGPGELFF. CDR3 sequence (DNA): TGCAGCGTCAACACTAGAGGCGGTCCCGGGGAGCTGTTTTTT.

Many counts were recorded for this clone. The chain carries TRBV25-1 and TRBJ2-5, with a possible D match to TRBD2 (6 bases). The V and J ends lost 7 bases and 5 bases respectively, with 14 bases between them. This CDR3 has 13 amino acids. In germline, CDR1 is MGHDK, CDR2 SYGVNS. This chain's CDR3 is CASMEGAAETQYF. The CDR3 DNA is TGTGCCAGCATGGAGGGAGCGGCGGAGACCCAGTACTTC.

This clone was seen just once. The rearrangement links TRBV7-2 to TRBJ1-1; 9 bases are a match to TRBD1. Germline CDR1 reads SGHTA; CDR2 reads FQGNSA. Trimming took 4 bases from V and 4 from J; bases not matched to a gene: 4. The CDR3 extends over 14 amino acids. As DNA, the CDR3 is TGTGCCAGCAGCTCAGGACAGGGGATCACTGAAGCTTTCTTT. Encoded protein: CASSSGQGITEAFF.

The chain is built from TRBV10-2 and TRBJ2-7; TRBD2 matches 8 bases. This CDR3 spans 13 amino acids. CDR1 WSHSY and CDR2 SAAADI come from the germline V gene. Trimming cost V 7 bases and J 0 bases; bases outside gene matches: 2. The CDR3 DNA sequence: TGCGCCAGCACACTAGCGGTCTCCTACGAGCAGTACTTC. Its translation is CASTLAVSYEQYF.

This clone was counted a few times. The rearrangement uses TRBV28 and TRBJ1-1, with D perhaps TRBD1 (6 bases). The CDR3 covers 12 residues. Trimming cost V 5 bases and J 5 bases, with 9 bases left between them. Per germline, CDR1 MDHEN and CDR2 SYDVKM. Written as DNA, the CDR3 is TGTGCCAGCAGTAGAACAGGGACTGAAGCTTTCTTT. As protein: CASSRTGTEAFF.

This clone was counted a single time. V is TRBV3-1 (or the pseudogene TRBV3-2) and J is TRBJ2-7, with 9 bases aligning to TRBD1. Looked up from germline, CDR1 is LGHDT and CDR2 is YNNKEL (reference sequence). The CDR3 has 12 residues. The V gene end was trimmed by 1 base and the J gene end by 11 bases; junction bases not matched to a gene: 3. CDR3 nucleotide sequence: TGTGCCAGCAGCCAAGTCGGGGACAGGGAGTACGTC. It codes for CASSQVGDREYV.

This rearrangement joins TRBV5-1 to TRBJ2-3; 10 nucleotides line up with TRBD2. CDR3 size: 20 residues. Germline V gene data show CDR1 as SGHRS and CDR2 as YFSETQ. V shed 6 bases and J 0 bases; nucleotides not matched to a gene: 19. CDR3: CASTNQTSGSYWSSTDTQYF. The CDR3 DNA sequence: TGCGCCAGCACCAATCAGACTAGCGGGTCCTACTGGAGTAGCACAGATACGCAGTATTTT.

The chain has TRBV5-1 and TRBJ1-4; no clear D gene. This CDR3 is built from 15 residues. Germline-derived CDR1 and CDR2 are SGHRS and YFSETQ. The ends were cut back, 4 bases at V and 6 bases at J, with 16 bases in the middle. CDR3 nucleotide sequence: TGCGCCAGCAGCGCCGGTGGGAGGGTAGATGAAAAACTGTTTTTT. This encodes CASSAGGRVDEKLFF.

The chain is built from TRBV27 and TRBJ2-5; TRBD2 matches at 9 bases. Germline CDR1 and CDR2: MNHEY and SMNVEV (reference sequence). The CDR3 totals 16 residues. J gave up 8 bases and V 5 bases, and 15 bases lay outside the gene matches. The CDR3 coding sequence is TGTGCCAGCAGTCTATTAGCGGGGGCCAACAAAGGAACCCAGTACTTC. This encodes CASSLLAGANKGTQYF.